This TCR beta chain comes out of a study of cytomegalovirus exposure and HLA in healthy donors. Study-level points and caveats: The likely origin of a cluster of highly shared sequence variants was a sequencing artifact. The study had only CMV serostatus as immune exposure information.

The PCR employed 60 Vbeta primers together with 13 Jbeta primers. In the authors' workflow: Unique TCR beta chains totaled some 80 million in a later count, with approximately 11 million of them shared. Profiling relied on immunoSEQ multiplex PCR, and the TCRdb table lists in-frame clones only, not all of them. From that table come the V and J calls and clone size; the DNA was used to work out D and trimming. Of around 80,000 clones listed, 75% to 80% are singletons. Trimming removed 3 bases at V and 2 bases at J, with 14 bases between. Per the germline V gene, CDR1 is LGHNA and CDR2 is YNFKEQ. The CDR3 has 15 amino acids. Note on this clone: Its specificity is unknown.

V is TRBV4-2 and J is TRBJ2-7, with a weak D call TRBD1 (5 bases). This TCR came from a female donor in good health and CMV-seronegative. Material for sequencing was PBMCs. The DNA for the CDR3 is TGTGCCAGCAGCCAGGGCCAGGGTGGCGCCTACGAGCAGTACTTC. Protein sequence: CASSQGQGGAYEQYF.